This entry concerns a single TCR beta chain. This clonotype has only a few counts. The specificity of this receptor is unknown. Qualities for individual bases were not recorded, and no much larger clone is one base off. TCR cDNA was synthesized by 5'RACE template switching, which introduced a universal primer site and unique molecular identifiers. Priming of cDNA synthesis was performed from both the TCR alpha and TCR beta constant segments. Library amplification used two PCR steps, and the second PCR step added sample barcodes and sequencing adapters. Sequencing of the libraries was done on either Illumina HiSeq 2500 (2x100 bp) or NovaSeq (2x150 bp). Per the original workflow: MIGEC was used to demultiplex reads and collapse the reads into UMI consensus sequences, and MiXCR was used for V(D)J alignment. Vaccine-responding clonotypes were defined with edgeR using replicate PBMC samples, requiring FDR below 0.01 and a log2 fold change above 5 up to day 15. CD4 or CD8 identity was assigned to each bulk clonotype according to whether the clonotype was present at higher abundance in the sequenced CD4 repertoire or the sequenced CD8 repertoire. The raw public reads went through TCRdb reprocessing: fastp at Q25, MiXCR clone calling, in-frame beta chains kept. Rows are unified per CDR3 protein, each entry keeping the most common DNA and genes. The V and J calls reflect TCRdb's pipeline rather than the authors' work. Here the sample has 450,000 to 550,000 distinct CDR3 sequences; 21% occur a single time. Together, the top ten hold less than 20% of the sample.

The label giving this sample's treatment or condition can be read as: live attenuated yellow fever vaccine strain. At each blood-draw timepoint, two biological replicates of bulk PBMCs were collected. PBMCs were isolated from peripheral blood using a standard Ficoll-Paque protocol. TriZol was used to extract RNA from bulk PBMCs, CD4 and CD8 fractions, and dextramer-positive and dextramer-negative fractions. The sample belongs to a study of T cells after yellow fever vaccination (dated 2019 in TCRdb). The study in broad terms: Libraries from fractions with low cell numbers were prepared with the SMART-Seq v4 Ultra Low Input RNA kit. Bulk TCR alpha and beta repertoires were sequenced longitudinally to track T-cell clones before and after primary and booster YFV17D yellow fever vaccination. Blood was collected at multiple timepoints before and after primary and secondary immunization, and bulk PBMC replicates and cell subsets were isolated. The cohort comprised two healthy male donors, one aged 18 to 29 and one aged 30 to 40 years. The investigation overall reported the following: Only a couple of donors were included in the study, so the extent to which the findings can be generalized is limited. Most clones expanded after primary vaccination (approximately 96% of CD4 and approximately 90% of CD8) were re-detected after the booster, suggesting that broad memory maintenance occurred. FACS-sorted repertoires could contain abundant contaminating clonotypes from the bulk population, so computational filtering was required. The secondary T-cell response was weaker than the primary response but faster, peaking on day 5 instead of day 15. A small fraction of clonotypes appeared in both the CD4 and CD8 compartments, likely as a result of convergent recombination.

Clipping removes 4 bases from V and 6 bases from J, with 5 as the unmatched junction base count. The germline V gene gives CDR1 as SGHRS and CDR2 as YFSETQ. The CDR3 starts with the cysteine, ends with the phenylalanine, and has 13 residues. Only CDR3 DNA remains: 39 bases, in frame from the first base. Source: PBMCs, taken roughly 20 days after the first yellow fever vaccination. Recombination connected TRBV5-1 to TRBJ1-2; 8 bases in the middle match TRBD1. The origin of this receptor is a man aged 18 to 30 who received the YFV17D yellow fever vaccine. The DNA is TGCGCCAGCAGCCCAGCACAGGGGGATGGCTACACCTTC. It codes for CASSPAQGDGYTF. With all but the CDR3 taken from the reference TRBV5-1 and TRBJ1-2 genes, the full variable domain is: KAGVTQTPRYLIKTRGQQVTLSCSPISGHRSVSWYQQTPGQGLQFLFEYFSETQRNKGNFPGRFSGRQFSNSRSEMNVSTLELGDSALYLCASSPAQGDGYTFGSGTRLTVV.